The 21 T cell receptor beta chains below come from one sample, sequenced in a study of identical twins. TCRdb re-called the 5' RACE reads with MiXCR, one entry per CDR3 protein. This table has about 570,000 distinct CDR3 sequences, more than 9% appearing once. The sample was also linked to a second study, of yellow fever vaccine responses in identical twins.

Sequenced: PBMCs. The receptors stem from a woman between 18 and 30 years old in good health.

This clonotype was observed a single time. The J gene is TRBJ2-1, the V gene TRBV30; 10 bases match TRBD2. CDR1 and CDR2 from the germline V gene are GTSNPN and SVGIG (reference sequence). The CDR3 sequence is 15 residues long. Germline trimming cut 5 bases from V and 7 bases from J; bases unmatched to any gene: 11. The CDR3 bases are TGTGCCTGGGGGCTACTAGCGGGAAAAAGGAATGAGCAGTTCTTC. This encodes CAWGLLAGKRNEQFF.

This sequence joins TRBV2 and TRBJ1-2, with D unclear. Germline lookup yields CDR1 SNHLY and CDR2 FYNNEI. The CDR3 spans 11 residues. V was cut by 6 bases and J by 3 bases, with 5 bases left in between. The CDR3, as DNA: TGTGCCAGCAGGGAGGACTATGGCTACACCTTC. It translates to CASREDYGYTF.

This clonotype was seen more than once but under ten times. The CDR3 sequence: CASSPDWNTGELFF. The DNA of the CDR3 is TGTGCCAGCAGCCCGGACTGGAACACCGGGGAGCTGTTTTTT. The V gene is TRBV6-1, the J gene TRBJ2-2; a possible D gene is TRBD2 (5 bases). Germline V gives CDR1 MNHNS, CDR2 SASEGT. CDR3 length: 14 residues. Trimming removed 6 bases from V and 1 base from J, with 9 bases in between.

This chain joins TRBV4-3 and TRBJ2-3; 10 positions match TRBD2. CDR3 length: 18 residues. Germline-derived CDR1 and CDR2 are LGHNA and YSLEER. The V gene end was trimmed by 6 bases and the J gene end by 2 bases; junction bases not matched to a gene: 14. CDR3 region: CASSPRFQREGLTDTQYF. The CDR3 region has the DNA TGCGCCAGCAGTCCAAGATTCCAGCGGGAGGGACTCACAGATACGCAGTATTTT.

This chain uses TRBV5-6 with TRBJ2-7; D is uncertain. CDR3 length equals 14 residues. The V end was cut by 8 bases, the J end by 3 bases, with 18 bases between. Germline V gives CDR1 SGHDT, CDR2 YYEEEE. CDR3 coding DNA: TGTGCCAGGAGCCTCACGCTCCTCTGCTACGAGCAGTACTTC. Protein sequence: CARSLTLLCYEQYF.

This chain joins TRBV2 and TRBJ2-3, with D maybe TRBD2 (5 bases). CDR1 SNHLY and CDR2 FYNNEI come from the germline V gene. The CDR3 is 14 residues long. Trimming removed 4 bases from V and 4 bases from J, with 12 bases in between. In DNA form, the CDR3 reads TGTGCCAGCAGTGTAGACTCCGGGGCAGATACGCAGTATTTT. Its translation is CASSVDSGADTQYF.

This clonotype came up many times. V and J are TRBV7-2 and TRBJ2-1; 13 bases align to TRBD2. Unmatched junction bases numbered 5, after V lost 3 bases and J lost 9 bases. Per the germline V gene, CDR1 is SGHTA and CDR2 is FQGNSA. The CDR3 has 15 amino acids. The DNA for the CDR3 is TGTGCCAGCAGCTTGGGACTAGCGGGATTAGGTGAGCAGTTCTTC. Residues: CASSLGLAGLGEQFF.

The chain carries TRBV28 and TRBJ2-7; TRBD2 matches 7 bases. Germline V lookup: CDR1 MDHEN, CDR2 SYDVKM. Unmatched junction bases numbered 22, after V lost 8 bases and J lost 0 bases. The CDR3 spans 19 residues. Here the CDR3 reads CASSRADWAGEGSSYEQYF. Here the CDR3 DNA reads TGTGCCAGCTCCCGGGCCGATTGGGCGGGGGAGGGCAGCTCCTACGAGCAGTACTTC.

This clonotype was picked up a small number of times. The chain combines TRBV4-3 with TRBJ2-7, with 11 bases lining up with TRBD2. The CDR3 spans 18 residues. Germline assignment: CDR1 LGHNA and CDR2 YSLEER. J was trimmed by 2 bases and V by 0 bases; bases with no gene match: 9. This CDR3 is CASSQDHASGRIPYEQYF. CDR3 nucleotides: TGCGCCAGCAGCCAAGATCACGCTAGCGGGAGGATCCCCTACGAGCAGTACTTC.

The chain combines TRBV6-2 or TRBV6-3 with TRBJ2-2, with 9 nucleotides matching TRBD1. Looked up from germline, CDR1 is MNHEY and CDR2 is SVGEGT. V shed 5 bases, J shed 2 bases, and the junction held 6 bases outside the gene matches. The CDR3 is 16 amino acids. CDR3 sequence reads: CASSDPGQGNTGELFF. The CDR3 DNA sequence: TGTGCCAGCAGTGACCCGGGACAGGGAAACACCGGGGAGCTGTTTTTT.

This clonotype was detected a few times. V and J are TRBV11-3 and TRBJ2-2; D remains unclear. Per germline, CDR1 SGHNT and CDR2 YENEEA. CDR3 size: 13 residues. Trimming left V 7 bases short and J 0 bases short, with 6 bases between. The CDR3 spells CASTTTNTGELFF. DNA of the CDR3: TGTGCCAGCACCACAACGAACACCGGGGAGCTGTTTTTT.

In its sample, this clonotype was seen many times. The CDR3 sequence is CASSVSGGETQYF. CDR3 nucleotide sequence: TGTGCCAGCAGCGTTAGCGGAGGGGAGACCCAGTACTTC. The rearrangement joins TRBV7-9 to TRBJ2-5; tentatively, D is TRBD2 (6 bases). The germline CDR1 and CDR2 sequences are SEHNR and FQNEAQ (reference sequence). The V and J ends lost 5 bases and 5 bases respectively, with 12 bases between them. The CDR3 has 13 amino acids.

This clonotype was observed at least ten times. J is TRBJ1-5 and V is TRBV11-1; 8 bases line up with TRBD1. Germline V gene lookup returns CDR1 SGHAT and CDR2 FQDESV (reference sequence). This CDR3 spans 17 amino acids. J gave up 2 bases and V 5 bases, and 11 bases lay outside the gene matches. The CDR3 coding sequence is TGTGCCAGCAGCAGGCCTCAGGGGGCCGAGGGCAATCAGCCCCAGCATTTT. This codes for CASSRPQGAEGNQPQHF.

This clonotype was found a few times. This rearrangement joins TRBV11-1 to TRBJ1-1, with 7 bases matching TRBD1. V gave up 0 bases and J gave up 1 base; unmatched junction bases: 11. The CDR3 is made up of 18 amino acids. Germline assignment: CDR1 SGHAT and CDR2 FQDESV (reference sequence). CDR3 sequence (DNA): TGTGCCAGCAGCTTAGCTAGGGACAGTGACATACAGAACACTGAAGCTTTCTTT. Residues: CASSLARDSDIQNTEAFF.

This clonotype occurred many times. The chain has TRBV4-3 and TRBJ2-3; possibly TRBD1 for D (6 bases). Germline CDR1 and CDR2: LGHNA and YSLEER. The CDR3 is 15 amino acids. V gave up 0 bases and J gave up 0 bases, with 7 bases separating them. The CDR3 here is CASSQDGQSTDTQYF. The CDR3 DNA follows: TGCGCCAGCAGCCAAGACGGACAGAGCACAGATACGCAGTATTTT.

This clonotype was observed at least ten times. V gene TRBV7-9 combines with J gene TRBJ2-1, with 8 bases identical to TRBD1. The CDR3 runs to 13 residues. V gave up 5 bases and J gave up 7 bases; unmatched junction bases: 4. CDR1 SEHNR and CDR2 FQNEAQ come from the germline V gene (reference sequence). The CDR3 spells CASSITGGNEQFF. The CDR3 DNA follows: TGTGCCAGCAGCATTACAGGGGGTAATGAGCAGTTCTTC.

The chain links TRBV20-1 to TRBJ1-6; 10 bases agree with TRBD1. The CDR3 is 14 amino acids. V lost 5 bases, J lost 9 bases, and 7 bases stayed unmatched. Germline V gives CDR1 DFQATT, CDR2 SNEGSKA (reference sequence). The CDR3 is CSAQAGTGVSPLHF. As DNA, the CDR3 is TGCAGTGCTCAGGCCGGGACAGGGGTTTCACCCCTCCACTTT.

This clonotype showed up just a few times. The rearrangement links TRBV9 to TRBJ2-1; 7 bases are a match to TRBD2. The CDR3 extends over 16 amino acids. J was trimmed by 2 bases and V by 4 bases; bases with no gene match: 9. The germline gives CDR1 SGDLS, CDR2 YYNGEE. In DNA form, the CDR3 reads TGTGCCAGCAGCCCAGAGAGCGGGGCAACCTACAATGAGCAGTTCTTC. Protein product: CASSPESGATYNEQFF.

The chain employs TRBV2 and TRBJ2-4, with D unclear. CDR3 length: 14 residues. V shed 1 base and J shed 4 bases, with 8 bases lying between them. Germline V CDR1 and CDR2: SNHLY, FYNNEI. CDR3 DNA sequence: TGTGCCAGCAGTGAAGGGTGGGATAAAAACATTCAGTACTTC. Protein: CASSEGWDKNIQYF.

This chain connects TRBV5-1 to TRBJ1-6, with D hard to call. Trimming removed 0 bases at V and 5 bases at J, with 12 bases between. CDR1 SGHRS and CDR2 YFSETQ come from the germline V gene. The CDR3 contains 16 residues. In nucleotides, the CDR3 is TGCGCCAGCAGCTTGGCCAGTAAGGCCAATAATTCACCCCTCCACTTT. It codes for CASSLASKANNSPLHF.

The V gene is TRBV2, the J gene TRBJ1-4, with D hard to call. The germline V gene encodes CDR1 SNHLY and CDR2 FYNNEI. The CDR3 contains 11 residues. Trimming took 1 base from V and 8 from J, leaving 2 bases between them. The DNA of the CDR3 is TGTGCCAGCAGTGAAGACGAAAAACTGTTTTTT. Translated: CASSEDEKLFF.